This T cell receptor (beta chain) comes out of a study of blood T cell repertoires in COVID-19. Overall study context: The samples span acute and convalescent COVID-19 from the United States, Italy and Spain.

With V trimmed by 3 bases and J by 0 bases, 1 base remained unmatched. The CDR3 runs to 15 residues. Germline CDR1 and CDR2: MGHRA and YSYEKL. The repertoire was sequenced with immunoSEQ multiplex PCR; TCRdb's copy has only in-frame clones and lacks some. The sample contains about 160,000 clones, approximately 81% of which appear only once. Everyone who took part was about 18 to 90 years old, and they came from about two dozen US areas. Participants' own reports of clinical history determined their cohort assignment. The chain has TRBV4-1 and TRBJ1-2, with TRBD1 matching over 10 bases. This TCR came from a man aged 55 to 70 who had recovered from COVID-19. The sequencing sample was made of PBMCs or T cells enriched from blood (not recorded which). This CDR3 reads CASSHGQGANYGYTF. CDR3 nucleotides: TGCGCCAGCAGCCATGGACAGGGGGCTAACTATGGCTACACCTTC.